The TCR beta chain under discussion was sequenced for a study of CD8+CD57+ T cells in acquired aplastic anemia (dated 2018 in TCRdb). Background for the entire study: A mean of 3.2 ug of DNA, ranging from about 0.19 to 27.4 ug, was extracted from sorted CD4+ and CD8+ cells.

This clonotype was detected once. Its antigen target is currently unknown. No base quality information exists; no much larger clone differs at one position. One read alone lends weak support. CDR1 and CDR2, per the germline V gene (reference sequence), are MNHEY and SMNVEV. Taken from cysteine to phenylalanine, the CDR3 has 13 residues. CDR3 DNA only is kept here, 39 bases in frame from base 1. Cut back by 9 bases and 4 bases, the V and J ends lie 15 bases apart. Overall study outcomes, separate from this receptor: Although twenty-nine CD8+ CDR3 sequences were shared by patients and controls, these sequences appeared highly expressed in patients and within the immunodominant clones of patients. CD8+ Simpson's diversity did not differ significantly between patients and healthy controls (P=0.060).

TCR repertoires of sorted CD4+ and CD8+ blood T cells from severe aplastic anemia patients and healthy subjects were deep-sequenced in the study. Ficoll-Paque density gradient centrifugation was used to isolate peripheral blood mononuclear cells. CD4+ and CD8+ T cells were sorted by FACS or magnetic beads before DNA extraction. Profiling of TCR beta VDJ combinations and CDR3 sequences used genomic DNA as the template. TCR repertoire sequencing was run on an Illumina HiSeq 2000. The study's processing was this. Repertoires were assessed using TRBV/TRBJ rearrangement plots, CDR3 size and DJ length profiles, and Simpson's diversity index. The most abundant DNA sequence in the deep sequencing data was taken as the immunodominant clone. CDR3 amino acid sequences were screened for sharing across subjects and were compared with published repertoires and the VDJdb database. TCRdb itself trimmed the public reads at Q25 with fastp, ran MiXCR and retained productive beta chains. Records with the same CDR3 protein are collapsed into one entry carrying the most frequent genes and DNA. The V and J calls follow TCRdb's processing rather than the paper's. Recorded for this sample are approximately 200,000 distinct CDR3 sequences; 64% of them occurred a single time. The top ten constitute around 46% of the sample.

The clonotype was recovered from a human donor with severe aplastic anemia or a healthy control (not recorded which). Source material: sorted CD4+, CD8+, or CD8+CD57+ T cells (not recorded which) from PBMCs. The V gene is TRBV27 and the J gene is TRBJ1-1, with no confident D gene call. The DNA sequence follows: TGTGCCAGGAGGGAGTACATGATCACTGAAGCTTTCTTT. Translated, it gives CARREYMITEAFF.